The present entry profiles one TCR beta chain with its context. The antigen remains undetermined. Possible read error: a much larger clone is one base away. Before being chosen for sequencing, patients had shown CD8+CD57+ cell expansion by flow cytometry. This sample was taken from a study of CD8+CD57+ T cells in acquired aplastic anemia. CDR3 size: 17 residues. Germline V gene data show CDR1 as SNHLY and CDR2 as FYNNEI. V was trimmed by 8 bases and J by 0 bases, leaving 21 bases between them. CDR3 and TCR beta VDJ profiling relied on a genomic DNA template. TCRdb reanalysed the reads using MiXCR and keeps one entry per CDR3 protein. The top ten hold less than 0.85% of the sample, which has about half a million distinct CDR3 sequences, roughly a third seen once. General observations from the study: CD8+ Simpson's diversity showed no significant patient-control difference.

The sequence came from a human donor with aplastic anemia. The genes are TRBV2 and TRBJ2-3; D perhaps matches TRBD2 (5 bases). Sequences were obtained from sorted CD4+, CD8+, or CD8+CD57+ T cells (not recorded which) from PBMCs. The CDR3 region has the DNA TGTGCCAGCTCCGTGGGGAGACAAGGTGCAAGCACAGATACGCAGTATTTT. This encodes CASSVGRQGASTDTQYF.